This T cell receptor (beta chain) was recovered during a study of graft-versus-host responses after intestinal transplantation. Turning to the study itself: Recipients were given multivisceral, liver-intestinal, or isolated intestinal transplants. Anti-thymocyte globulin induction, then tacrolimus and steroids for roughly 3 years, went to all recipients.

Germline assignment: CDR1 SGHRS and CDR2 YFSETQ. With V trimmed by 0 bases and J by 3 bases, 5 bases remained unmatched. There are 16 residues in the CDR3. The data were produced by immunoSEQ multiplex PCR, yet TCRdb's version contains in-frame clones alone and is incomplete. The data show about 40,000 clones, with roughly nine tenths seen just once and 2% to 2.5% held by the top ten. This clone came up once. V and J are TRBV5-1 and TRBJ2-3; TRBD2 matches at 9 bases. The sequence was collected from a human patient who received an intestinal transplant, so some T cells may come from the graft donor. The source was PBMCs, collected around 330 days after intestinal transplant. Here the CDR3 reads CASSLAGLAGTDTQYF. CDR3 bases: TGCGCCAGCAGCTTGGCAGGGCTAGCGGGGACAGATACGCAGTATTTT.